The 30 T cell receptor beta chains below were found in one sample sequenced in a study of control samples from healthy donors and cancer patients. Sequenced by immunoSEQ multiplex PCR; TCRdb stores in-frame clones only, minus some. Of about 140,000 clones in the sample, just over 85% were seen once. Sequencing was done on a sample of blood. The receptor source for this set is a man between 18 and 35 years old in good health.

CDR3 nucleotide sequence: TGCGCCAGCAGGGACGGGGGGATTAACAATGAGCAGTTCTTC. Protein sequence: CASRDGGINNEQFF. The V gene is TRBV5-1, the J gene TRBJ2-1; 7 bases are a match to TRBD2. The CDR3 loop spans 14 amino acids. Germline CDR1 reads SGHRS; CDR2 reads YFSETQ. Trimming took 5 bases from V and 5 from J; bases not matched to a gene: 7.

The CDR3 here is CASSKGRTRYSNQPQHF. The DNA for the CDR3 is TGTGCCAGTAGTAAGGGACGGACGCGCTATAGCAATCAGCCCCAGCATTTT. The V gene is TRBV19, the J gene TRBJ1-5, with TRBD1 as a possible D gene (5 bases). The V gene lost 4 bases and the J gene lost 0 bases, with 16 bases spanning the gap. The CDR3 covers 17 residues. Per the germline V gene, CDR1 is LNHDA and CDR2 is SQIVND (reference sequence).

The chain links TRBV3-1 (or the pseudogene TRBV3-2) to TRBJ2-3, with D unclear. V was clipped by 1 base and J by 3 bases, with 11 bases between them. CDR1 LGHDT and CDR2 YNNKEL come from the germline V gene (reference sequence). The CDR3 loop spans 15 amino acids. The CDR3: CASSQGAANTDTQYF. The CDR3 nucleotides read TGTGCCAGCAGCCAAGGGGCAGCGAATACAGATACGCAGTATTTT.

This clone came up once. The chain uses TRBV5-4 and TRBJ2-5; D is possibly TRBD2 (7 bases). This CDR3 has 15 residues. V lost 4 bases, J lost 5 bases, and 18 bases lay in between. Germline assignment: CDR1 SGHNT and CDR2 YYREEE (reference sequence). The CDR3 region is CASSPRRGGGETQYF. The CDR3 DNA reads as TGTGCCAGCAGCCCGCGGCGGGGCGGGGGCGAGACCCAGTACTTC.

The rearrangement uses TRBV13 and TRBJ2-3; 7 bases match TRBD2. CDR3 length: 16 amino acids. With 8 bases clipped from V and 1 base from J, the junction kept 12 bases outside the gene matches. CDR1 PRHDT and CDR2 FYEKMQ come from the germline V gene (reference sequence). The DNA for the CDR3 is TGTGCCAGCTCCCGCCGGGGGAGCGGGGGCACAGATACGCAGTATTTT. This encodes CASSRRGSGGTDTQYF. Looking up the rest from reference TRBV13 and TRBJ2-3 gives the full variable domain: AAGVIQSPRHLIKEKRETATLKCYPIPRHDTVYWYQQGPGQDPQFLISFYEKMQSDKGSIPDRFSAQQFSDYHSELNMSSLELGDSALYFCASSRRGSGGTDTQYFGPGTRLTVL.

V usage is TRBV28 and J usage is TRBJ2-1; 11 nucleotides line up with TRBD2. The germline V gene has CDR1 MDHEN and CDR2 SYDVKM. The ends lost 6 bases at V and 2 bases at J; junction bases unmatched: 9. The CDR3 contains 17 residues. DNA of the CDR3: TGTGCCAGCAGCGAAGGGCTAGCGGGAGGAACCTACAATGAGCAGTTCTTC. Translated, it gives CASSEGLAGGTYNEQFF.

This clone was seen just once. The chain has TRBV21-1 and TRBJ1-5; the table's D call, TRBD1, has no DNA check behind it. TRBV21-1 is marked as a pseudogene. This CDR3 spans 16 amino acids. CDR3 DNA: TGTGCCAGCAGCAATACCTCGAGACAGGGCAATCAGCCCCAGCATTTT. It translates to CASSNTSRQGNQPQHF.

CDR3 sequence (DNA): TGTGCCAGCACTTGGGGACAAAGCACAGATACGCAGTATTTT. It encodes CASTWGQSTDTQYF. This sequence joins TRBV28 and TRBJ2-3, with a possible D match to TRBD1 (6 bases). The CDR3 contains 14 residues. Germline V CDR1 and CDR2: MDHEN, SYDVKM. Trimming cost V 7 bases and J 0 bases, with 11 bases left between them.

This clone was seen more than once but under ten times. This chain connects TRBV14 to TRBJ1-2, with D possibly being TRBD1 (6 bases). The CDR3 consists of 15 residues. Trimming cost V 2 bases and J 7 bases, with 17 bases left between them. CDR1 is SGHDN, CDR2 FVKESK, per germline. CDR3 sequence: CASSQNQATGFGYTF. The CDR3 DNA reads TGTGCCAGCAGCCAAAATCAGGCCACAGGGTTTGGCTACACCTTC.

The chain uses TRBV19 and TRBJ1-1; D is unresolved. The CDR3 is 14 residues long. V lost 4 bases to trimming and J lost 4 bases, with 13 bases between them. Germline V gene data show CDR1 as LNHDA and CDR2 as SQIVND (reference sequence). The CDR3 DNA follows: TGTGCCAGTAGTACGCGAGCCACCACCACTGAAGCTTTCTTT. Translation gives CASSTRATTTEAFF.

The chain joins TRBV6-2 or TRBV6-3 to TRBJ1-2; D is unresolved. V shed 0 bases and J shed 2 bases, with 16 bases lying between them. CDR3 length: 17 residues. CDR1 is MNHEY, CDR2 SVGEGT, per germline. This CDR3 reads CASSYSTTSGENYGYTF. The CDR3 DNA sequence: TGTGCCAGCAGTTACTCGACGACCTCGGGAGAAAACTATGGCTACACCTTC.

The chain carries TRBV19 and TRBJ1-1, with D hard to call. From germline, CDR1 is LNHDA and CDR2 SQIVND (reference sequence). Trimming shortened V by 3 bases and J by 4 bases, and 15 bases separated the two germline ends. There are 15 residues in the CDR3. The CDR3 nucleotides read TGTGCCAGTAGTATTGAACCCGACCTGGGCACTGAAGCTTTCTTT. Amino acids: CASSIEPDLGTEAFF.

Only one count was recorded for this clone. V is TRBV7-2 and J is TRBJ2-3; a weak D match, TRBD1 (5 bases). CDR1 and CDR2 (germline): SGHTA, FQGNSA. CDR3 length equals 14 residues. The V gene lost 8 bases and the J gene lost 4 bases, with 16 bases spanning the gap. CDR3 residues: CASSLGAEADTQYF. CDR3 bases: TGTGCCAGCTCGCTAGGGGCAGAGGCAGATACGCAGTATTTT.

The chain combines TRBV6-5 with TRBJ2-7; 7 nucleotides align to TRBD1. CDR1 and CDR2 (germline): MNHEY, SVGAGI. This CDR3 region has 13 residues. With 8 bases clipped from V and 0 bases from J, the junction kept 4 bases outside the gene matches. The CDR3 DNA reads TGTGCCAGCGGGGGACAGAACTCCTACGAGCAGTACTTC. Translation gives CASGGQNSYEQYF.

J is TRBJ2-2 and V is TRBV28; D is perhaps TRBD1 (6 bases). In germline, CDR1 is MDHEN, CDR2 SYDVKM. V lost 2 bases to trimming and J lost 4 bases, with 11 bases between them. The length of the CDR3 is 15 residues. CDR3 nucleotide sequence: TGTGCCAGCAGTTTACTCCAGGGGCCCACCGGGGAGCTGTTTTTT. Translated, it gives CASSLLQGPTGELFF.

The chain has TRBV30 and TRBJ2-3, with 12 bases aligning to TRBD2. The ends lost 0 bases at V and 4 bases at J; junction bases unmatched: 8. The CDR3 contains 17 residues. Germline values: CDR1 GTSNPN, CDR2 SVGIG (reference sequence). The CDR3 sequence is CAWSVLAGGPPPDTQYF. The DNA of the CDR3 is TGTGCCTGGAGTGTACTAGCGGGGGGACCGCCCCCAGATACGCAGTATTTT.

The chain employs TRBV28 and TRBJ2-7; 10 nucleotides line up with TRBD1. V lost 6 bases, J lost 6 bases, and 11 bases stayed unmatched. The CDR3 sequence is 15 residues long. The V gene's germline CDR1 is MDHEN and CDR2 SYDVKM. The CDR3 loop is CASRRQGAGWLEQYF. The DNA for the CDR3 is TGTGCCAGCAGGAGACAGGGGGCCGGTTGGCTCGAGCAGTACTTC. Combining the CDR3 with reference TRBV28 and TRBJ2-7 gives the whole variable domain DVKVTQSSRYLVKRTGEKVFLECVQDMDHENMFWYRQDPGLGLRLIYFSYDVKMKEKGDIPEGYSVSREKKERFSLILESASTNQTSMYLCASRRQGAGWLEQYFGPGTRLTVT.

V usage is TRBV24-1 and J usage is TRBJ2-2; D not certain. Germline CDR1 reads KGHDR; CDR2 reads SFDVKD. CDR3 length: 14 amino acids. V dropped 8 bases and J dropped 0 bases, with 9 bases sitting between them. The CDR3 region is CATTGLPNTGELFF. The CDR3 DNA follows: TGTGCCACCACCGGGCTCCCGAACACCGGGGAGCTGTTTTTT.

V usage is TRBV2 and J usage is TRBJ2-1, with D perhaps TRBD1 (6 bases). V dropped 6 bases and J dropped 6 bases, with 24 bases sitting between them. The CDR3 covers 17 residues. Germline-derived CDR1 and CDR2 are SNHLY and FYNNEI. This chain's CDR3 is CASSQLLPGVLANEQFF. The DNA of the CDR3 is TGTGCCAGCAGCCAGTTATTACCAGGGGTTCTAGCCAATGAGCAGTTCTTC.

The chain couples TRBV27 to TRBJ2-7; possible D gene TRBD1, 6 bases. The V gene lost 5 bases and the J gene lost 0 bases, with 11 bases spanning the gap. The CDR3 spans 14 residues. Germline V lookup: CDR1 MNHEY, CDR2 SMNVEV (reference sequence). In DNA, the CDR3 is TGTGCCAGCAGTCCCACAGGGTTCTCCTACGAGCAGTACTTC. Its protein product is CASSPTGFSYEQYF.

This CDR3 is CASSFLGETQYF. The CDR3 nucleotides are TGTGCCAGCAGCTTCCTGGGGGAGACCCAGTACTTC. The chain couples TRBV7-6 to TRBJ2-5; unclear D gene. The CDR3 spans 12 residues. CDR1 is SGHVS and CDR2 is FNYEAQ in the germline V gene. V was clipped by 3 bases and J by 5 bases, with 7 bases between them.

This chain joins TRBV19 and TRBJ1-4, with 8 nucleotides matching TRBD1. In germline, CDR1 is LNHDA, CDR2 SQIVND (reference sequence). CDR3 length: 15 residues. V shed 6 bases, J shed 5 bases, and the junction held 8 bases outside the gene matches. DNA for the CDR3: TGTGCCAGTAGCCCGGACAGGGAGGAAAATGAAAAACTGTTTTTT. It encodes CASSPDREENEKLFF.

The chain has TRBV4-1 and TRBJ2-1; D is unclear. From germline, CDR1 is MGHRA and CDR2 YSYEKL. This CDR3 comprises 12 residues. V lost 2 bases, J lost 5 bases, and 4 bases lay in between. CDR3 sequence: CASSQQNNEQFF. In DNA, the CDR3 is TGCGCCAGCAGCCAACAGAACAATGAGCAGTTCTTC.

The chain recombines TRBV27 with TRBJ1-6; no definite D call. The CDR3 has 16 residues. In germline, CDR1 is MNHEY, CDR2 SMNVEV (reference sequence). The V gene lost 6 bases and the J gene lost 7 bases, with 19 bases spanning the gap. The CDR3 DNA sequence: TGTGCCAGCAGGCCTAACGGGCCTAAGGGAAATTCACCCCTCCACTTT. It translates to CASRPNGPKGNSPLHF.

V usage is TRBV5-4 and J usage is TRBJ2-5; D might be TRBD1 (6 bases). Germline CDR1 reads SGHNT; CDR2 reads YYREEE (reference sequence). The CDR3 consists of 15 residues. Trimming took 0 bases from V and 5 from J, leaving 14 bases between them. DNA for the CDR3: TGTGCCAGCAGCTTGGTTCCAGGGGCGAGTGAGACCCAGTACTTC. Translated: CASSLVPGASETQYF. Full variable domain (rest looked up from reference TRBV5-4 and TRBJ2-5): ETGVTQSPTHLIKTRGQQVTLRCSSQSGHNTVSWYQQALGQGPQFIFQYYREEENGRGNFPPRFSGLQFPNYSSELNVNALELDDSALYLCASSLVPGASETQYFGPGTRLLVL.

This chain uses TRBV4-2 with TRBJ1-4, with 9 bases fitting TRBD1. J was trimmed by 8 bases and V by 5 bases; bases with no gene match: 6. The CDR3 loop spans 14 amino acids. Germline-derived CDR1 and CDR2 are LGHNA and YNFKEQ. The CDR3 is CASSKGTGSEKLFF. Written as DNA, the CDR3 is TGTGCCAGCAGCAAAGGGACAGGGTCCGAAAAACTGTTTTTT.

The chain has TRBV3-1 (or the pseudogene TRBV3-2) and TRBJ1-1; D might be TRBD1 (6 bases). The germline V and J ends were trimmed by 1 base and 3 bases, with 12 bases remaining between them. Germline assignment: CDR1 LGHDT and CDR2 YNNKEL (reference sequence). The CDR3 contains 15 residues. The CDR3 loop reads CASSQVGGRHTEAFF. CDR3 nucleotides: TGTGCCAGCAGCCAAGTCGGGGGGCGGCACACTGAAGCTTTCTTT.

The chain links TRBV7-9 to TRBJ2-1, with TRBD2 identical over 9 bases. The CDR3 length is 13 residues. The germline gives CDR1 SEHNR, CDR2 FQNEAQ (reference sequence). V gave up 11 bases and J gave up 2 bases; unmatched junction bases: 4. The CDR3 is CALRTSAYNEQFF. CDR3 DNA: TGTGCCCTCCGGACTAGCGCCTACAATGAGCAGTTCTTC. Based on the CDR3 plus reference TRBV7-9 and TRBJ2-1, the full variable domain is DTGVSQNPRHKITKRGQNVTFRCDPISEHNRLYWYRQTLGQGPEFLTYFQNEAQLEKSRLLSDRFSAERPKGSFSTLEIQRTEQGDSAMYLCALRTSAYNEQFFGPGTRLTVL.

CDR3 loop: CASGPLTGLRYEQYF. CDR3 DNA sequence: TGTGCCAGCGGCCCCTTGACTGGGCTTCGCTACGAGCAGTACTTC. V and J are TRBV28 and TRBJ2-7; D is ambiguous. Germline V gives CDR1 MDHEN, CDR2 SYDVKM. The CDR3 sequence is 15 residues long. Trimming shortened V by 8 bases and J by 3 bases, and 20 bases separated the two germline ends.

This clone came up once. V gene TRBV12-5 combines with J gene TRBJ2-7; unclear D gene. Trimming removed 10 bases from V and 0 bases from J, with 4 bases in between. In germline, CDR1 is LGHNT, CDR2 FRNRAP. CDR3 length: 10 amino acids. The CDR3 coding sequence is TGTGCTACCCCCTCCTACGAGCAGTACTTC. Protein product: CATPSYEQYF.